This T cell receptor beta chain was retrieved from a study of blood T cell repertoires in COVID-19. The wider study: Samples of COVID-19 (acute and convalescent) were obtained from the United States, Italy and Spain. Nucleic acid was either cDNA or gDNA, and it came from T cells, B-cell-depleted T cells, or PBMCs.

Authors' data handling: Amplified reference gene primers provided the basis for estimating nucleated cell counts. Repertoires were generated with immunoSEQ multiplex PCR, while TCRdb's copy carries only in-frame clones and drops some. That table supplies the V and J calls and clone size; D and trimming were determined from the DNA. The table lists 75,000 to 100,000 clones, around 75% of them singletons. With V trimmed by 1 base and J by 5 bases, 2 bases remained unmatched. The CDR3 length is 16 residues. CDR1 and CDR2 (germline): LNHNV, YYDKDF (reference sequence). The sample consisted of peripheral blood. V gene TRBV15 combines with J gene TRBJ2-1, with TRBD2 matching 13 bases. This receptor was obtained from a man in his sixties or seventies with acute or convalescent COVID-19. The CDR3 coding sequence is TGTGCCACCAGCAGAGTTGGGACTAGCGGGAACAATGAGCAGTTCTTC. It encodes CATSRVGTSGNNEQFF.